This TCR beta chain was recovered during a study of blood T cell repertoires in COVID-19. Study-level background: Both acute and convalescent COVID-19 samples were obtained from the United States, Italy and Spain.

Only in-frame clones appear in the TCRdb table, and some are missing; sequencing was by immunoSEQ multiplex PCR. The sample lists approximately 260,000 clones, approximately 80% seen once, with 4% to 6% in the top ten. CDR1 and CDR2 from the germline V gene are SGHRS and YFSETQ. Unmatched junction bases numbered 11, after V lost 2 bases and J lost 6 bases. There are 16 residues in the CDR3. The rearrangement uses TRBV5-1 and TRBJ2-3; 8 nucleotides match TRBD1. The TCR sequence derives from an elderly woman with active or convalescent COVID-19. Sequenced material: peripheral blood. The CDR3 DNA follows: TGCGCCAGCAGCTTACTCCGGCAGGGGGCGCGTGATACGCAGTATTTT. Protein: CASSLLRQGARDTQYF.